Given below is one T cell receptor (beta chain) in context. Its target is not known. The CDR3 spans 16 residues. Germline-derived CDR1 and CDR2 are LGHNA and YNFKEQ. The data originate from a study of T cells expressing NK-cell markers. Study at large: Cells sorted as CD3+CD56+NKG2C+, CD3+CD56+NKG2C- and CD3+CD56-NKG2C+ T cells supplied the TCR beta repertoires. One of eight sequenced donors was HCMV-seronegative; the other seven were seropositive.

TCR beta cDNA was generated via 5'RACE template switching incorporating UMIs. TCRdb re-called the 5' RACE reads; every CDR3 protein appears as one record, without DNA. Its table lists about 300,000 distinct CDR3 sequences. Findings and limits, study-wide: The share of CD8+ T cells held by dominant NKG2C+ clonotypes was about 1.0-8% in six donors.

The genes are TRBV4-2 and TRBJ2-1; TCRdb proposes TRBD2, but this gene call is untestable without DNA. What was sequenced was blood T cells: a sorted CD56 or NKG2C T cell subset, CD4+ or CD8+ T cells, or bulk PBMC T cells (not recorded which). This receptor was obtained from a woman between 18 and 70 years old in good health. CDR3 sequence: CASSHPTSGRAGEQFF.